The entry below describes one T cell receptor (beta chain). Its antigen is not identified. PCR amplification relied on 60 Vbeta primers (plus 13 Jbeta primers). Repertoires were generated with immunoSEQ multiplex PCR, while TCRdb's copy carries only in-frame clones and drops some. In the table there are some 77,000 clones, almost 80% of which are singletons. This sample was taken from a study of cytomegalovirus exposure and HLA in healthy donors. Overall study findings and caveats: It emerged from a later analysis that several of the most significant clusters appeared to be linked to common viral pathogens. As was reported, the classifier diagnosed cytomegalovirus status with high specificity and sensitivity. Information on immune exposure was restricted to one variable (CMV serostatus). Some V segments could not be told apart, so they were left out, TRBV6-2 and TRBV6-3 among them.

V was clipped by 6 bases and J by 8 bases, with 15 bases between them. Germline V gene lookup returns CDR1 MGHDK and CDR2 SYGVNS. The CDR3 contains 13 residues. The sequenced sample was PBMCs. This receptor was identified in a woman between 40 and 50 years old in good health and CMV-seropositive. The rearrangement uses TRBV25-1 and TRBJ2-3; the D gene is possibly TRBD2 (6 bases). The CDR3 protein is CASRATGTGTQYF. In nucleotides, the CDR3 is TGTGCCAGCAGAGCCACCGGGACTGGTACGCAGTATTTT.